These 11 T cell receptor beta chains share one sample of origin, sequenced in a study of PD-L1 blockade in urothelial cancer. Documented time point: peripheral blood 6 weeks after treatment start. Using immunoSEQ multiplex PCR, the repertoire was profiled, and TCRdb retains in-frame clones only, with some absent. The profile shows nearly 45,000 clones, about four fifths of them singletons. Sequenced here: PBMCs, sampled around atezolizumab (anti-PD-L1) treatment. All receptors come from a man aged 55 to 70 with urothelial cancer.

The chain joins TRBV9 to TRBJ2-1, with D perhaps TRBD1 (5 bases). The CDR3 is 13 amino acids. V lost 0 bases, J lost 9 bases, and 10 bases lay in between. The germline V gene has CDR1 SGDLS and CDR2 YYNGEE. CDR3 sequence reads: CASSVADSFEQFF. The CDR3 DNA reads TGTGCCAGCAGCGTAGCCGACAGTTTTGAGCAGTTCTTC.

V is TRBV28 and J is TRBJ1-5; no clear D. Germline V gives CDR1 MDHEN, CDR2 SYDVKM. V was clipped by 8 bases and J by 0 bases, with 14 bases between them. This CDR3 is 15 amino acids long. CDR3: CASGSRPNSNQPQHF. The DNA of the CDR3 is TGTGCCAGCGGGAGCAGGCCCAATAGCAATCAGCCCCAGCATTTT.

The rearrangement uses TRBV12-2 and TRBJ1-1; TRBD1, the D gene given by the table, was not confirmed from the DNA. TRBV12-2 is classified as a pseudogene. This CDR3 comprises 18 residues. The CDR3 coding sequence is TGTGCAAGTCGCTTAGGAGGCTGGACAGGGCCCGCCAGGGCTGAAGCTTTCTTT. This translates into CASRLGGWTGPARAEAFF.

The chain links TRBV4-3 to TRBJ1-1; D may be TRBD1 (5 bases). The CDR3 contains 14 residues. Germline loops: CDR1 LGHNA, CDR2 YSLEER. Trimming took 5 bases from V and 3 from J, leaving 13 bases between them. CDR3 DNA: TGCGCCAGCAGCTCTCAGGGAGGTGACACTGAAGCTTTCTTT. Translation gives CASSSQGGDTEAFF.

V gene TRBV5-1 combines with J gene TRBJ2-1; 10 nucleotides align to TRBD2. The CDR3 is made up of 14 amino acids. With 0 bases clipped from V and 9 bases from J, the junction kept 3 bases outside the gene matches. From germline, CDR1 is SGHRS and CDR2 YFSETQ. CDR3 DNA sequence: TGCGCCAGCAGCTTGGTTTCTAGCGGGAGTGAGCAGTTCTTC. It translates to CASSLVSSGSEQFF.

V is TRBV28 and J is TRBJ1-4, with TRBD1 matching 10 bases. Germline V gene lookup returns CDR1 MDHEN and CDR2 SYDVKM. Unmatched junction bases numbered 6, after V lost 3 bases and J lost 11 bases. The CDR3 is 14 amino acids. Here the CDR3 DNA reads TGTGCCAGCAGTTTGACAGGGGGCCTCGGGAAACTGTTTTTT. Translating it yields CASSLTGGLGKLFF.

This chain uses TRBV6-5 with TRBJ2-1; D unresolved. V lost 2 bases and J lost 7, with 9 bases in between. Germline V gives CDR1 MNHEY, CDR2 SVGAGI. There are 13 residues in the CDR3. CDR3 sequence: CASSYGLVNEQFF. The CDR3, as DNA: TGTGCCAGCAGTTACGGGCTTGTTAATGAGCAGTTCTTC.

V usage is TRBV19 and J usage is TRBJ1-1; 9 bases match TRBD1. Germline lookup yields CDR1 LNHDA and CDR2 SQIVND (reference sequence). This CDR3 spans 12 amino acids. Trimming removed 10 bases from V and 10 bases from J; junction bases left unmatched: 10. The CDR3 sequence: CATGTGKFAAFF. The CDR3 coding sequence is TGTGCCACCGGGACAGGGAAGTTTGCAGCTTTCTTT.

The chain joins TRBV7-4 to TRBJ1-4, with D possibly TRBD1 on 5 matching bases. CDR1 and CDR2 from the germline V gene are SGHVT and SQSDAQ. V gave up 5 bases and J gave up 8 bases, with 12 bases separating them. The CDR3 extends over 13 amino acids. CDR3 sequence: CASSVHNREKLFF. In DNA, the CDR3 is TGTGCCAGCAGCGTACACAACAGGGAAAAACTGTTTTTT.

This chain uses TRBV7-9 with TRBJ1-3; D not certain. CDR3 length: 14 amino acids. Trimming stripped 5 bases from V and 2 bases from J, with 10 bases between. Looked up from germline, CDR1 is SEHNR and CDR2 is FQNEAQ (reference sequence). The CDR3 reads CASSPAGTGNTIYF. The CDR3 DNA follows: TGTGCCAGCAGCCCGGCAGGAACTGGAAACACCATATATTTT.

The chain employs TRBV28 and TRBJ2-4; D not certain. Between the trimmed V and J ends, which lost 5 bases and 0 bases, there was a span of 11 bases. CDR3 length: 15 residues. CDR1 MDHEN and CDR2 SYDVKM come from the germline V gene. This CDR3 reads CASSLPTVAKNIQYF. The CDR3 nucleotides are TGTGCCAGCAGTCTTCCTACGGTAGCCAAAAACATTCAGTACTTC.